This T cell receptor (beta chain) was identified in a study of PD-1 blockade in classical Hodgkin lymphoma. Notes on the study in general: Exclusion applied to patients who initiated nivolumab less than 1 year following ASCT.

CDR3 size: 16 residues. V was cut by 0 bases and J by 0 bases, with 12 bases left in between. Germline V gives CDR1 SGHRS, CDR2 YFSETQ. Stated time point: cycle 4 day 1 (C4D1), after less than 7 weeks of nivolumab. Every patient had relapsed following autologous stem cell transplantation, and cohorts differed in brentuximab vedotin exposure. Best outcomes ranged across complete response, partial response and progressive disease. This clone showed up just a few times. As yet, its antigen is unknown. The assay was immunoSEQ multiplex PCR, and TCRdb's table has in-frame clones only and misses some. The sample consists of about 47,000 clones, 80% of them appearing once.

The starting material was peripheral blood mononuclear cells (PBMCs), obtained before the fourth cycle of nivolumab. The gene calls are TRBV5-1 and TRBJ1-2; the D gene is possibly TRBD1 (6 bases). This clonotype originated in a human donor with classical Hodgkin lymphoma. The CDR3 nucleotides are TGCGCCAGCAGCTTGGCCCGGGGGCCCACTAACTATGGCTACACCTTC. Its protein product is CASSLARGPTNYGYTF.